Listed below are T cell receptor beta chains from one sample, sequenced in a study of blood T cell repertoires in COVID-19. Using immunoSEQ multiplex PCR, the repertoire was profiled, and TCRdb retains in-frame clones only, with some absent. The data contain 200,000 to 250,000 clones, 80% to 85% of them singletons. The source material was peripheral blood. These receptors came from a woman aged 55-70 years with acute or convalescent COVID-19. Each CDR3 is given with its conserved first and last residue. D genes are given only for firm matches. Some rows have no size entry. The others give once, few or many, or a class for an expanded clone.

CDR3nt: TGTGCCAGCTTAGCGGGGGGGCCAGGAGAGACCCAGTACTTC
CDR3aa: CASLAGGPGETQYF
v_gene: TRBV6-5
d_gene: TRBD2
abundance: many
j_gene: TRBJ2-5

CDR3nt: TGTGCCAGTAAGTCGAAGAGCTCTGGAAACACCATATATTTT
CDR3aa: CASKSKSSGNTIYF
v_gene: TRBV19
d_gene: -
abundance: -
j_gene: TRBJ1-3

CDR3nt: TGTGCCAGCAGTCTATGGCAGGGGTTAGCCACCGGGGAGCTGTTTTTT
CDR3aa: CASSLWQGLATGELFF
v_gene: TRBV5-6
d_gene: -
abundance: -
j_gene: TRBJ2-2

CDR3nt: TGTGCCAGCAGCCCTAGCTTGGACAGGGGAAACACCATATATTTT
CDR3aa: CASSPSLDRGNTIYF
v_gene: TRBV7-8
d_gene: TRBD1
abundance: -
j_gene: TRBJ1-3

CDR3nt: TGTGCCAGCAGTTACGACAGGGTTGGCTACACCTTC
CDR3aa: CASSYDRVGYTF
v_gene: TRBV6-2/TRBV6-3
d_gene: TRBD1
abundance: -
j_gene: TRBJ1-2

CDR3nt: TGTGCCAGCAGTTACTCTAGCGGGGGAACAGATACGCAGTATTTT
CDR3aa: CASSYSSGGTDTQYF
v_gene: TRBV6-6
d_gene: TRBD2
abundance: -
j_gene: TRBJ2-3

CDR3nt: TGCGCCAGCAGCCAAGCACAGACAATCCAGCCCCAGCATTTT
CDR3aa: CASSQAQTIQPQHF
v_gene: TRBV4-1
d_gene: -
abundance: -
j_gene: TRBJ1-5

CDR3nt: TGCAGTGCTAGAGATAAGCTTCGACTGTTTTTT
CDR3aa: CSARDKLRLFF
v_gene: TRBV20-1
d_gene: -
abundance: -
j_gene: TRBJ1-4

CDR3nt: TGTGCCAGTAGTTCAGGGGCGGGCGAGCAGTACTTC
CDR3aa: CASSSGAGEQYF
v_gene: TRBV19
d_gene: -
abundance: -
j_gene: TRBJ2-7

CDR3nt: TGTGCCACCAATCAGGCACACACTGAAGCTTTCTTT
CDR3aa: CATNQAHTEAFF
v_gene: TRBV27
d_gene: -
abundance: -
j_gene: TRBJ1-1

CDR3nt: TGTGCCAGCTCAAAAGCGGGGGAAGAGACCCAGTACTTC
CDR3aa: CASSKAGEETQYF
v_gene: TRBV18
d_gene: TRBD2
abundance: -
j_gene: TRBJ2-5

CDR3nt: TGTGCCAGCAGCGCCGTCCAGGGTAAAAACACTGAAGCTTTCTTT
CDR3aa: CASSAVQGKNTEAFF
v_gene: TRBV5-6
d_gene: -
abundance: few
j_gene: TRBJ1-1

CDR3nt: TGTGCCAGCAGCTTATCCAAGGGGTTCTACGAGCAGTACTTC
CDR3aa: CASSLSKGFYEQYF
v_gene: TRBV7-8
d_gene: -
abundance: -
j_gene: TRBJ2-7

CDR3nt: TGTGCCAGCATCCTTATGCGGGACACTGAAGCTTTCTTT
CDR3aa: CASILMRDTEAFF
v_gene: TRBV2
d_gene: -
abundance: -
j_gene: TRBJ1-1

CDR3nt: TGTGCCAGCAGCAAAGAACTTATCTCTGGGGCCAACGTCCTGACTTTC
CDR3aa: CASSKELISGANVLTF
v_gene: TRBV21-1
d_gene: -
abundance: few
j_gene: TRBJ2-6

CDR3nt: TGTGCCAGCAGTTACCCGGCGGGGGGGCCAACCGGGGAGCTGTTTTTT
CDR3aa: CASSYPAGGPTGELFF
v_gene: TRBV6-6
d_gene: TRBD2
abundance: -
j_gene: TRBJ2-2

CDR3nt: TGTGCCAGCAGCTTTGGGGCAGCTACAACTAACTATGGCTACACCTTC
CDR3aa: CASSFGAATTNYGYTF
v_gene: TRBV7-9
d_gene: -
abundance: -
j_gene: TRBJ1-2

CDR3nt: TGCGCCAGCAGTTCTGGACAGGCAAATCAGCCCCAGCATTTT
CDR3aa: CASSSGQANQPQHF
v_gene: TRBV5-1
d_gene: TRBD1
abundance: once
j_gene: TRBJ1-5

CDR3nt: TGTGCCACCAGCAGAGGAAAGGGGAATGGCTACACCTTC
CDR3aa: CATSRGKGNGYTF
v_gene: TRBV15
d_gene: -
abundance: -
j_gene: TRBJ1-2

CDR3nt: TGTGCCAGTGGAATTATGTACGAGGCGCCCGGCGGTTTT
CDR3aa: CASGIMYEAPGGF
v_gene: TRBV19
d_gene: -
abundance: few
j_gene: TRBJ1-3

CDR3nt: TGTGCCAGCAGCCAAGATCCTCCCCGGGACAGGGGGAAAAATGAGCAGTTCTTC
CDR3aa: CASSQDPPRDRGKNEQFF
v_gene: TRBV4-2
d_gene: TRBD1
abundance: -
j_gene: TRBJ2-1

CDR3nt: TGCAGTGCTAGTCAGGGGAAAGAAAAACTGTTTTTT
CDR3aa: CSASQGKEKLFF
v_gene: TRBV20-1
d_gene: -
abundance: -
j_gene: TRBJ1-4

CDR3nt: TGTGCCAGCAGCCAAGATCGGACAGGGTCCCCCTACGAGCAGTACTTC
CDR3aa: CASSQDRTGSPYEQYF
v_gene: TRBV4-2
d_gene: TRBD1
abundance: -
j_gene: TRBJ2-7

CDR3nt: TGTGCTAGCAGCTTGGGTGGGACAGCCCTAATGAGTAAACTGTTTTTT
CDR3aa: CASSLGGTALMSKLFF
v_gene: TRBV7-7
d_gene: TRBD1
abundance: -
j_gene: TRBJ1-4

CDR3nt: TGTGCCAGCAGTGCAGGGGTTCTAAACACTGAAGCTTTCTTT
CDR3aa: CASSAGVLNTEAFF
v_gene: TRBV2
d_gene: -
abundance: -
j_gene: TRBJ1-1

CDR3nt: TGTGCCAGCAATGTCGAGCGGGGGGTATACAATGAGCAGTTCTTC
CDR3aa: CASNVERGVYNEQFF
v_gene: TRBV2
d_gene: TRBD2
abundance: -
j_gene: TRBJ2-1